In this sample, the clone carrying this TCR beta chain turned up a few times. The repertoire was sequenced with immunoSEQ multiplex PCR; TCRdb's copy has only in-frame clones and lacks some. The repertoire has 65,000 to 80,000 clones, approximately 82% of them found once; the top ten carry roughly 5.1%. These data originate in a study of PD-1 blockade in mismatch repair-deficient tumors. Three pembrolizumab responders had their TCRs sequenced. There are 14 residues in the CDR3. J gave up 3 bases and V 4 bases, and 3 bases lay outside the gene matches. Germline V gene sequence: CDR1 MNHEY, CDR2 SMNVEV (reference sequence).

The sample consisted of peripheral blood, taken 2 weeks after starting pembrolizumab. This rearrangement joins TRBV27 to TRBJ1-5; 7 bases fit TRBD1. The TCR was taken from an adult with mismatch repair-deficient cancer. The DNA for the CDR3 is TGTGCCAGCAGTTGGACAGGCCCCAATCAGCCCCAGCATTTT. Protein: CASSWTGPNQPQHF.